This TCR beta chain was retrieved from a study of T-cell reconstitution after alpha-beta-depleted transplantation in children (dated by TCRdb to 2015 to 2016). For the wider study: Using TCR repertoire profiling, the study quantitatively followed how T-cell immune reconstitution unfolded in children after TCRalphabeta/CD19-depleted allogeneic hematopoietic cell transplantation. Points the paper makes about the study in general: The apparently early recovery of alphabetaT-cell counts about two months after transplant reportedly depended on only several hundred rapidly expanded clones that came from non-depleted graft cells. Over subsequent months, a decline in hyperexpanded clone frequencies was noted, and after one year, T-cell counts and TCRbeta diversity were mostly ascribed to newly produced T cells. The high TCRbeta diversity at day 60 in some patients was ascribed to recipient T cells and intrathymic progenitors that had survived conditioning.

Read against the paper, the sample's treatment or condition label means: allogeneic hematopoietic cell transplantation with graft depleted of TCRalphabeta T cells and CD19 B cells. The children who served as transplant recipients had been given grafts of TCRalphabeta/CD19-depleted allogeneic hematopoietic cells. A distance of 12 bases separates the germline ends of V and J, which lose 2 bases and 13 bases respectively. The CDR3 starts with the cysteine, ends with the phenylalanine, and has 12 residues. Just the 36-base CDR3 DNA is kept, in frame starting at base 1. This clonotype was counted ten times or more. Which antigen it targets is not known. It has no much larger one-base neighbor in the sample; base qualities were not kept. Library method: PCR. The reads were generated on an Illumina HiSeq 2500. Molecular barcoding was employed in the preparation of TCR libraries, with unique molecular identifiers being used to normalize TCRbeta repertoire quantification. In TCRdb, the public reads were trimmed at Q25 with fastp and aligned with MiXCR, with productive beta chains retained. Each entry is one CDR3 protein sequence, shown with its most common DNA and genes. In this sample the table shows around 100,000 distinct CDR3 sequences, 10% of which occur a single time. Together, the top ten hold 30% to 35% of the sample.

The sequence links TRBV12-3 or TRBV12-4 to TRBJ2-1; the best D guess is TRBD2, with 6 bases matching. This receptor was taken from a boy aged 2-9 years with acute lymphoblastic leukemia, due to receive a stem cell transplant. Sequencing was performed on PBMCs, taken before TCRalphabeta/CD19-depleted stem cell transplant. The DNA is TGTGCCAGCAGTTTAAGGCGGGGTCCTCAGTTCTTC. This sequence encodes CASSLRRGPQFF.